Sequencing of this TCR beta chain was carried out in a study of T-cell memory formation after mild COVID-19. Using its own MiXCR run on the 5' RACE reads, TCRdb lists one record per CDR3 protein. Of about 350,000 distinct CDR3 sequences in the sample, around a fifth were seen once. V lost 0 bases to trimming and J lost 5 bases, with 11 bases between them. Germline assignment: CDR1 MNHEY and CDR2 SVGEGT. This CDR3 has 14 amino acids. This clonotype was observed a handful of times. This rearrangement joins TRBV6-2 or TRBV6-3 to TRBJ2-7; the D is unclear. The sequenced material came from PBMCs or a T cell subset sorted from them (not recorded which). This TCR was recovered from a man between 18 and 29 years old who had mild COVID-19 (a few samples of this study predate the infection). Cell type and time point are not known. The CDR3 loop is CASSYSRGPHEQYV. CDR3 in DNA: TGTGCCAGCAGTTACTCTCGCGGTCCCCACGAGCAGTACGTC.